This T cell receptor beta chain was documented in a study of T-cell memory formation after mild COVID-19. V was trimmed by 2 bases and J by 4 bases, leaving 12 bases between them. CDR1 is MNHNY, CDR2 SVGAGI, per germline (reference sequence). The length of the CDR3 is 15 residues. In TCRdb, the 5' RACE reads were re-called with MiXCR into one record per CDR3 protein. Of about 410,000 distinct CDR3 sequences listed, approximately 19% are singletons. This sequence was found in a man in his late teens or twenties who had mild COVID-19 (a few samples of this study predate the infection). Cell type and time point are not known. The chain recombines TRBV6-6 with TRBJ1-3, with a possible D match to TRBD1 (5 bases). The sequencing sample was made of PBMCs or a T cell subset sorted from them (not recorded which). The CDR3 loop is CASSYPQGAGNTIYF. As DNA, the CDR3 is TGTGCCAGCAGTTACCCCCAGGGTGCCGGAAACACCATATATTTT.